The rows below give T cell receptor beta chains drawn from one sample of a study of blood T cell repertoires in COVID-19. Method: immunoSEQ multiplex PCR; TCRdb's copy keeps in-frame clones and lacks some. The profile shows about 310,000 clones, more than 70% of them singletons. Input material: peripheral blood. Source of these receptors: a woman in her fifties or sixties who had recovered from COVID-19. Each CDR3 is given with its conserved first and last residue. A D gene is named only where the DNA matches it firmly. Some rows have no size entry. The others give once, few or many, or a class for an expanded clone.

>TRBJ1-2|TRBV28|few|.
TGTGCCAGCGGAGGTTCTAACTATGGCTACACCTTC
CASGGSNYGYTF
>TRBJ1-4|TRBV2|.|.
TGTGCCAGCAGTGAAGGGGCAGGGTGGGATGAAAAACTGTTTTTT
CASSEGAGWDEKLFF
>TRBJ1-6|TRBV27|.|.
TGTGCCAGCAGGGCAGTGGATAATTCACCCCTCCACTTT
CASRAVDNSPLHF
>TRBJ1-3|TRBV7-2|once|TRBD1
TGTGCCAGCAGCTCAGCCGGGACAGGGATCTTTTCTGGAAACACCATATATTTT
CASSSAGTGIFSGNTIYF
>TRBJ1-5|TRBV20-1|.|.
TGCAGTGCTATTGACGGACAGATTGGGCAGCCCCAGCATTTT
CSAIDGQIGQPQHF
>TRBJ2-1|TRBV19|once|TRBD2
TGTGCCACGAAGGGGCTAGCGGGACTGAGCTCCTACAATGAGCAGTTCTTC
CATKGLAGLSSYNEQFF
>TRBJ2-7|TRBV7-2|.|.
TGTGCCAGCAGCGTAAGTGGCGGGACTCCCTACGAGCAGTACTTC
CASSVSGGTPYEQYF
>TRBJ2-1|TRBV19|.|TRBD1
TGTGCCAGTAGTATCGGACAGGGGGCCTACAATGAGCAGTTCTTC
CASSIGQGAYNEQFF
>TRBJ1-2|TRBV9|.|TRBD1
TGTGCCAGCAGCCGATTCGAGGGGGCGCCGTCCACCTTC
CASSRFEGAPSTF
>TRBJ1-1|TRBV5-1|.|.
TGCGCCAGCAGCATCAGGGGCATGAACACTGAAGCTTTCTTT
CASSIRGMNTEAFF
>TRBJ2-2|TRBV5-1|.|TRBD2
TGCGCCAGCAGCTGGGTAGCGGGAGGGCGCACCGGGGAGCTGTTTTTT
CASSWVAGGRTGELFF
>TRBJ1-1|TRBV15|.|TRBD1
TGTGCCACCAGCAGAGATACAGGGGGATCGGGTGAAGCTTTCTTT
CATSRDTGGSGEAFF
>TRBJ1-2|TRBV6-1|.|TRBD1
TGTGCCAGCAGTGAACCAGGGGGCCACTATGGCTACACCTTC
CASSEPGGHYGYTF
>TRBJ2-7|TRBV10-3|.|.
TGTGCCATCAAGCCCCTAGAGGGATCCTACGAGCAGTACTTC
CAIKPLEGSYEQYF
>TRBJ1-2|TRBV20-1|.|.
TGCAGTGCTAGTTTGTGGGGCAGATCTAACTATGGCTACACCTTC
CSASLWGRSNYGYTF
>TRBJ2-2|TRBV12-3/TRBV12-4|.|TRBD1
TGTGCCAGCAGGTTCGACAGGGCCGGGGAGCTGTTTTTT
CASRFDRAGELFF
>TRBJ2-1|TRBV11-3|.|.
TGTGCCAGCAGCTCCTCACAGGGTGGGGGCAATGAGCAGTTCTTC
CASSSSQGGGNEQFF
>TRBJ1-1|TRBV7-2|.|TRBD1
TGTGCCAGCACCCGAAACCCAGGGGGCACTGAAGCTTTCTTT
CASTRNPGGTEAFF
>TRBJ2-3|TRBV5-1|.|.
TGCGCCAGCAGCCCCGGACTGATAAACACAGATACGCAGTATTTT
CASSPGLINTDTQYF
>TRBJ1-2|TRBV19|.|.
TGTGCCACCCGGAATCGGGGAGCTAACTATGGCTACACCTTC
CATRNRGANYGYTF
>TRBJ1-1|TRBV4-1|.|.
TGCGCCAGCAGCCAAGATGCCCAAGGACAGATGAGAGCTTTCTTT
CASSQDAQGQMRAFF
>TRBJ2-7|TRBV7-6|once|TRBD1
TGTGCCAGCAGCATACAGGGGGCCTCCTCGGACGAGCAGTACTTC
CASSIQGASSDEQYF
>TRBJ1-4|TRBV5-1|.|.
TGCGCCAGCAACCTGCGTGGGCTTGGCGAAAAACTGTTTTTT
CASNLRGLGEKLFF
>TRBJ2-1|TRBV5-4|.|TRBD1
TGTGCCAGCGGGACAGGGGTAGGGAATGAGCAGTTCTTC
CASGTGVGNEQFF
>TRBJ1-4|TRBV19|.|TRBD1
TGTGCCAGTAGCTCCGGGACAGGTGGAGAAAAACTGTTTTTT
CASSSGTGGEKLFF
>TRBJ1-1|TRBV4-1|once|.
TGCGCCAGCACCCCGGGGGGACACACTGAAGCTTTCTTT
CASTPGGHTEAFF
>TRBJ1-1|TRBV28|.|TRBD1
TGTGCCAGCAGTACAAACAGGGGCCTGAACACTGAAGCTTTCTTT
CASSTNRGLNTEAFF
>TRBJ2-2|TRBV7-3|.|TRBD1
TGTGCCAGCAGCTTAACGGGACAGGGGACCGGGGAGCTGTTTTTT
CASSLTGQGTGELFF
>TRBJ2-1|TRBV28|.|TRBD2
TGTGCCAGCACTGGCGGGGGGTGGGATGAGCAGTTCTTC
CASTGGGWDEQFF
>TRBJ2-3|TRBV18|.|TRBD2
TGTGCCAGCTCACCGGGAGGGGGCACAGATACGCAGTATTTT
CASSPGGGTDTQYF
>TRBJ1-4|TRBV5-6|.|TRBD1
TGTGCCAGCAGCCCTTCCGGGACAGTGGATGAAAAACTGTTTTTT
CASSPSGTVDEKLFF
>TRBJ1-1|TRBV6-5|.|.
TGTGCCAGCAGTTACACCGGCCGGGGGACGCGAACTGAAGCTTTCTTT
CASSYTGRGTRTEAFF
>TRBJ1-3|TRBV7-2|.|TRBD1
TGTGCCAGCAGCCGGGGGACAGTCTCTGGAAACACCATATATTTT
CASSRGTVSGNTIYF
>TRBJ2-7|TRBV5-8|.|TRBD2
TGTGCCAGCAGTTCTGGACTAGCGGGAGACGAGCAGTACTTC
CASSSGLAGDEQYF
>TRBJ2-2|TRBV18|few|.
TGTGCCAGCTCACCGCCAACAGGGGGGGACAACACCGGGGAGCTGTTTTTT
CASSPPTGGDNTGELFF
>TRBJ2-1|TRBV12-3/TRBV12-4|.|TRBD2
TGTGCCAGCAGGCTAGGGGGACTAGCACATAAGTTCTTC
CASRLGGLAHKFF
>TRBJ1-2|TRBV4-3|.|.
TGCGCCAGCAGCCATTCGGCGGGCGGTTTAGCTAACTATGGCTACACCTTC
CASSHSAGGLANYGYTF
>TRBJ1-6|TRBV5-1|.|TRBD1
TGCGCCAGCAGCTCGGGGACAGGGGGTTCACCCCTCCACTTT
CASSSGTGGSPLHF
>TRBJ2-5|TRBV5-5|.|TRBD2
TGTGCCAGCAGCCCTACCGGGACTAGGCGAGAGACCCAGTACTTC
CASSPTGTRRETQYF
>TRBJ2-5|TRBV5-4|.|TRBD2
TGTGCCAGCAGATACGGGACTAGACAAGAGACCCAGTACTTC
CASRYGTRQETQYF
>TRBJ2-1|TRBV7-8|.|TRBD1
TGTGCCAGCAGCTCCACAGGGGCGGGCGGCTCCTACAATGAGCAGTTCTTC
CASSSTGAGGSYNEQFF
>TRBJ1-2|TRBV4-1|.|.
TGCGCCAGCAGCCAACCGGGACTGAACTATGGCTACACCTTC
CASSQPGLNYGYTF
>TRBJ1-6|TRBV6-2/TRBV6-3|once|.
TGTGCCAGCAGTTACACGGATAATTCACCCCTCCACTTT
CASSYTDNSPLHF
>TRBJ2-3|TRBV6-2/TRBV6-3|.|TRBD2
TGTGCCAGCAGTTCGGGACTAGGGCTAGATACGCAGTATTTT
CASSSGLGLDTQYF
>TRBJ1-2|TRBV15|.|.
TGTGCCACCAGCAAAGGGTCCTTCGGGGATGGCTACACCTTC
CATSKGSFGDGYTF
>TRBJ1-1|TRBV12-5|.|.
TGTGCTAGTGGTCAAACAGGGAACACTGAAGCTTTCTTT
CASGQTGNTEAFF
>TRBJ2-7|TRBV19|.|TRBD1
TGTGCCAGTAGTGCGGGGACAGGGTCTTCCTACGAGCAGTACTTC
CASSAGTGSSYEQYF
>TRBJ1-1|TRBV18|.|.
TGTGCCAGCTCACCCTATGTACTGACTGAAGCTTTCTTT
CASSPYVLTEAFF
>TRBJ1-1|TRBV4-3|.|TRBD1
TGCGCCAGCAGCCAGGAACCTGGGACAGGAGACACTGAAGCTTTCTTT
CASSQEPGTGDTEAFF
>TRBJ2-7|TRBV30|.|TRBD2
TGTGCCTGGAACCTAGCGGTCTCCTACGAGCAGTACTTC
CAWNLAVSYEQYF